This TCR beta chain was documented in a study of human T cells and chemical hapten exposure. This sample's time point: patch test 2, 6 weeks after DPC sensitization. The treatment: therapeutic diphenylcyclopropenone sensitization with weekly scalp DPC. This clonotype was counted a few times. Antigen unknown. MiXCR, applied by TCRdb to the RACE reads, yields one record per CDR3 protein. The profile covers under 100,000 distinct CDR3 sequences, with roughly 10% appearing a single time and more than 4% taken by the ten largest. There are 14 residues in the CDR3. Germline V gene sequence: CDR1 MNHEY, CDR2 SMNVEV (reference sequence). V was shortened by 2 bases and J by 6 bases, with 10 bases between the two germline ends. Study observations and caveats: With alopecia, donors may have immune responses unlike healthy people's. DPC sensitization left the count of TCRs above 1 in 1000 unchanged.

The chain carries TRBV27 and TRBJ2-2, with D maybe TRBD1 (6 bases). This TCR came from a woman aged 45 to 65 with alopecia areata. Some clones in this sample may be carry-over from other donors' samples. The input for sequencing was whole blood, taken in connection with sensitization to the hapten diphenylcyclopropenone (DPC). The CDR3 sequence: CASSLRQGPGELFF. CDR3 in DNA: TGTGCCAGCAGTTTACGTCAGGGGCCCGGGGAGCTGTTTTTT.